Each of the 19 T cell receptor beta chains below was sequenced from the same sample in a study of CD8 T cells in Susac syndrome. Reverse transcription of about 0.5 to 1 ug RNA was carried out with random hexamers. TCRdb reanalysed the immunoSEQ multiplex PCR reads using MiXCR and keeps one entry per CDR3 protein. The top ten clones hold 0.093% of a sample with some 190,000 distinct CDR3 sequences, 90% to 97% of them seen once. The sample taken for sequencing was CD4+ T cells from PBMCs. The receptor set was obtained from a human donor with multiple sclerosis.

V gene TRBV9 combines with J gene TRBJ2-1; the D gene is possibly TRBD2 (5 bases). CDR1 and CDR2 (germline): SGDLS, YYNGEE. V was clipped by 5 bases and J by 0 bases, with 12 bases between them. The CDR3 is 15 residues long. CDR3 loop: CASSLASSSYNEQFF. In DNA, the CDR3 is TGTGCCAGCAGTTTAGCGTCTAGCTCCTACAATGAGCAGTTCTTC.

A single count supports this clonotype. CDR3 residues: CASSPSTGPGNTIYF. CDR3 nucleotides: TGTGCCAGCTCACCATCGACAGGTCCAGGAAACACCATATATTTT. The V and J genes are TRBV18 and TRBJ1-3; D may be TRBD1 (6 bases). CDR3 length: 15 amino acids. Trimming pared 2 bases from V and 4 bases from J, leaving 12 bases between. Per the germline V gene, CDR1 is KGHSH and CDR2 is LQKENI.

This rearrangement joins TRBV28 to TRBJ2-7, with TRBD1 matching 8 bases. The germline V gene encodes CDR1 MDHEN and CDR2 SYDVKM. The J segment lost 2 bases and the V segment lost 6 bases, leaving 6 bases of the junction unmatched. This CDR3 region has 14 residues. The DNA for the CDR3 is TGTGCCAGCAGAAACGGACAGGGCCCCTACGAGCAGTACTTC. Its protein is CASRNGQGPYEQYF.

The rearrangement uses TRBV12-3 or TRBV12-4 and TRBJ2-6, with TRBD1 matching over 8 bases. The CDR3 sequence is 18 residues long. The trim removed 3 bases at V and 4 bases at J, leaving 11 bases unmatched. As DNA, the CDR3 is TGTGCCAGCAGTTTTCTACCCCGGACAGGGAACGGGGCCAACGTCCTGACTTTC. It specifies CASSFLPRTGNGANVLTF.

The rearrangement links TRBV14 to TRBJ1-1, with D tentatively TRBD1 (5 bases). V lost 6 bases and J 3 bases, leaving 14 bases between the germline ends. Germline assignment: CDR1 SGHDN and CDR2 FVKESK. The CDR3 runs to 14 residues. CDR3 protein: CASSPSGLYTEAFF. The CDR3 coding sequence is TGTGCCAGCAGTCCTTCGGGACTATACACTGAAGCTTTCTTT.

The CDR3 region has the DNA TGCAGTGCTAGTATCCCTTTGCGTAGCGGGGGGGCTCCGTTCGATGAGCAGTTCTTC. Its translation: CSASIPLRSGGAPFDEQFF. The rearrangement uses TRBV20-1 and TRBJ2-1, with 11 bases aligning to TRBD2. Trimming removed 3 bases from V and 8 bases from J; junction bases left unmatched: 21. This CDR3 region has 19 residues. Germline V gives CDR1 DFQATT, CDR2 SNEGSKA (reference sequence).

This sequence joins TRBV14 and TRBJ2-3; 8 bases line up with TRBD2. V was pared by 5 bases and J by 2 bases, with 6 bases of the junction left unmatched. The CDR3 is made up of 15 amino acids. In germline, CDR1 is SGHDN, CDR2 FVKESK. DNA of the CDR3: TGTGCCAGCAGCAGCCGCGGGGGGACCACAGATACGCAGTATTTT. Translated: CASSSRGGTTDTQYF.

The chain uses TRBV18 and TRBJ1-2; D is possibly TRBD1 (6 bases). V was trimmed by 3 bases and J by 4 bases, leaving 9 bases between them. This CDR3 is built from 13 residues. Germline V gene data show CDR1 as KGHSH and CDR2 as LQKENI. In nucleotides, the CDR3 is TGTGCCAGCTCACCTGGACAGCTCTATGGCTACACCTTC. This translates into CASSPGQLYGYTF.

The chain carries TRBV6-2 or TRBV6-3 and TRBJ1-2; no clear D. Germline CDR1 reads MNHEY; CDR2 reads SVGEGT. This CDR3 has 13 amino acids. Trimming took 8 bases from V and 3 from J, leaving 13 bases between them. The chain's CDR3 is CASGSTGHYGYTF. The DNA of the CDR3 is TGTGCCAGCGGCTCGACTGGTCACTATGGCTACACCTTC.

The V call is TRBV27, the J call TRBJ2-7, with D perhaps matching TRBD2 (5 bases). Trimming removed 2 bases at V and 7 bases at J, with 15 bases between. Germline CDR1 MNHEY, CDR2 SMNVEV (reference sequence). This CDR3 spans 14 amino acids. CDR3 sequence (DNA): TGTGCCAGCAGTTTACTTCGAGGGCAGGCTGAGCAGTACTTC. It encodes CASSLLRGQAEQYF.

The chain carries TRBV12-3 or TRBV12-4 and TRBJ1-6; D is ambiguous. CDR3 length: 13 amino acids. Trimming shortened V by 8 bases and J by 7 bases, and 12 bases separated the two germline ends. The CDR3 DNA sequence: TGTGCCAGCGGACGTAGGGTGAATTCACCCCTCCACTTT. As protein: CASGRRVNSPLHF.

CDR3 sequence: CASSPSTGGAGANVLTF. In DNA form, the CDR3 reads TGTGCCAGCAGCCCCTCGACAGGGGGGGCAGGGGCCAACGTCCTGACTTTC. The chain links TRBV9 to TRBJ2-6, with 9 bases that match TRBD1. Germline CDR1 SGDLS, CDR2 YYNGEE. The junction had 9 bases not matched to a gene; V was cut back by 4 bases and J by 4 bases. The CDR3 runs to 17 residues.

The chain couples TRBV5-6 to TRBJ1-2, with D perhaps matching TRBD1 (5 bases). The V end lost 4 bases, the J end lost 4 bases, and 17 bases lay between the germline ends. This CDR3 has 15 amino acids. CDR1 SGHDT and CDR2 YYEEEE come from the germline V gene. The CDR3 DNA reads as TGTGCCAGCAGCCCAGACAGAGGGCAGGGCTATGGCTACACCTTC. This encodes CASSPDRGQGYGYTF.

The rearrangement uses TRBV20-1 and TRBJ2-7; the match to TRBD1 covers 9 bases. The CDR3 contains 13 residues. J was trimmed by 3 bases and V by 6 bases; bases with no gene match: 6. In germline, CDR1 is DFQATT, CDR2 SNEGSKA (reference sequence). This CDR3 is CSALGTGRYEQYF. The CDR3 nucleotides are TGCAGTGCCCTAGGGACAGGGCGCTACGAGCAGTACTTC.

V and J are TRBV29-1 and TRBJ2-7; D unclear. The V end lost 1 base, the J end lost 5 bases, and 6 bases lay between the germline ends. The CDR3 length is 11 residues. Germline V gives CDR1 SQVTM, CDR2 ANQGSEA. The CDR3 DNA sequence: TGCAGCGTTGAAGGCCTGGACGAGCAGTACTTC. It specifies CSVEGLDEQYF.

The chain couples TRBV12-3 or TRBV12-4 to TRBJ2-5; D unresolved. V lost 5 bases, J lost 3 bases, and 4 bases lay in between. The CDR3 loop spans 11 amino acids. The CDR3 nucleotides read TGTGCCAGCAGTCGCGAAGAGACCCAGTACTTC. It translates to CASSREETQYF.

V and J are TRBV25-1 and TRBJ1-1; D unresolved. The CDR3 covers 13 residues. Trimming removed 1 base from V and 5 bases from J, with 8 bases in between. The germline gives CDR1 MGHDK, CDR2 SYGVNS. The CDR3 region has the DNA TGTGCCAGCAGTGAATCCACTGGGACTGAAGCTTTCTTT. Protein: CASSESTGTEAFF. Together with reference TRBV25-1 and TRBJ1-1, the CDR3 gives the full variable domain: EADIYQTPRYLVIGTGKKITLECSQTMGHDKMYWYQQDPGMELHLIHYSYGVNSTEKGDLSSESTVSRIRTEHFPLTLESARPSHTSQYLCASSESTGTEAFFGQGTRLTVV.

This clonotype was picked up a small number of times. The CDR3 DNA reads TGTGCCAGCAGCCAGAGCTCTGGAAACACCATATATTTT. It codes for CASSQSSGNTIYF. The rearrangement links TRBV4-2 to TRBJ1-3; no reliable D call. The germline V gene has CDR1 LGHNA and CDR2 YNFKEQ. This CDR3 is 13 amino acids long. V gave up 3 bases and J gave up 0 bases, with 3 bases separating them.

The chain carries TRBV5-1 and TRBJ2-1, with D perhaps given as TRBD1 or TRBD2 (5 bases each). Trimming stripped 0 bases from V and 8 bases from J, with 12 bases between. There are 14 residues in the CDR3. Germline CDR1 SGHRS, CDR2 YFSETQ. CDR3 sequence: CASSLVGVHDEQFF. DNA for the CDR3: TGCGCCAGCAGCTTGGTGGGGGTTCACGATGAGCAGTTCTTC.